These 14 T cell receptor beta chains were all obtained from the same sample, sequenced in a study of T cells after yellow fever vaccination. MiXCR, applied by TCRdb to the 5' RACE reads, yields one record per CDR3 protein. The sample includes 310,000 or so distinct CDR3 sequences, more than 3% of them seen just once. This sample comprised PBMCs, obtained on the day of the yellow fever booster vaccination. The receptors shown here come from a man between 18 and 35 years old who received the YFV17D yellow fever vaccine.

This clonotype was counted between two and nine times. The chain has TRBV5-1 and TRBJ2-2; no clear D. The CDR3 spans 12 residues. CDR1 is SGHRS and CDR2 is YFSETQ in the germline V gene. V dropped 2 bases and J dropped 6 bases, with 5 bases sitting between them. The CDR3 spells CASSFTSGELFF. The CDR3 coding sequence is TGCGCCAGCAGCTTTACGTCCGGGGAGCTGTTTTTT.

The table lists this clonotype with a few counts. The chain has TRBV7-2 and TRBJ2-7; D unclear. Trimming took off 1 base at V and 3 bases at J, with 10 bases between the two ends. The CDR3 has 14 amino acids. The germline V gene encodes CDR1 SGHTA and CDR2 FQGNSA. The CDR3 region is CASSLDPKFYEQYF. The CDR3 nucleotides are TGTGCCAGCAGCTTAGACCCAAAGTTCTACGAGCAGTACTTC.

This clonotype occurred many times. The gene calls are TRBV5-1 and TRBJ1-4, with 7 bases fitting TRBD1. J lost 8 bases, V lost 2 bases, and 9 bases had no gene match. CDR3 length: 15 residues. Germline V gene sequence: CDR1 SGHRS, CDR2 YFSETQ. In DNA form, the CDR3 reads TGCGCCAGCAGCTTCTCCTTGGGACAGCACGAAAAACTGTTTTTT. Translated, it gives CASSFSLGQHEKLFF.

This clonotype was detected many times. The rearrangement uses TRBV5-1 and TRBJ2-1; 11 bases align to TRBD1. The CDR3 is 15 amino acids. CDR1 is SGHRS, CDR2 YFSETQ, per germline. The V and J ends lost 0 bases and 7 bases, in that order; junction bases with no gene match: 3. The CDR3: CASSLEGTGGNEQFF. The CDR3 bases are TGCGCCAGCAGCTTGGAGGGGACAGGGGGGAATGAGCAGTTCTTC.

This clonotype was found a few times. V usage is TRBV6-6 and J usage is TRBJ1-5; 7 bases line up with TRBD1. V dropped 6 bases and J dropped 2; count of bases not matched to a gene: 7. Germline V lookup: CDR1 MNHNY, CDR2 SVGAGI (reference sequence). The CDR3 is 15 residues long. CDR3 amino acids: CASRQQGSGNQPQHF. CDR3 DNA sequence: TGTGCCAGCAGACAACAGGGGTCAGGCAATCAGCCCCAGCATTTT.

This clonotype was counted only a few times. J is TRBJ1-1 and V is TRBV29-1; the D gene is possibly TRBD1 (6 bases). Trimming took off 1 base at V and 3 bases at J, with 12 bases between the two ends. Germline V gene sequence: CDR1 SQVTM, CDR2 ANQGSEA. The CDR3 runs 14 residues. CDR3 nucleotide sequence: TGCAGCGTTGAAGGGATAAACAGGGACACTGAAGCTTTCTTT. Protein sequence: CSVEGINRDTEAFF.

This clonotype was counted a few times. The chain is built from TRBV25-1 and TRBJ2-3, with D possibly being TRBD1 (5 bases). V was clipped by 3 bases and J by 1 base, with 8 bases between them. Germline V gene data show CDR1 as MGHDK and CDR2 as SYGVNS. The CDR3 loop spans 14 amino acids. The CDR3 spells CASSDPRGTDTQYF. The CDR3 region has the DNA TGTGCCAGCAGTGATCCCAGGGGCACAGATACGCAGTATTTT.

This chain connects TRBV6-2 or TRBV6-3 to TRBJ2-5, with D tentatively TRBD2 (6 bases). This CDR3 is built from 18 residues. Germline loops: CDR1 MNHEY, CDR2 SVGEGT. Trimming took 0 bases from V and 2 from J, leaving 19 bases between them. The CDR3 region is CASSYSTRDSKHQETQYF. The CDR3 region has the DNA TGTGCCAGCAGTTACTCTACCCGGGACTCAAAGCATCAAGAGACCCAGTACTTC.

This clonotype was seen repeatedly, ten times or more. The V gene is TRBV5-6, the J gene TRBJ2-7, with 7 bases that match TRBD1. Germline CDR1 and CDR2: SGHDT and YYEEEE. The CDR3 loop spans 13 amino acids. Trimming took 4 bases from V and 3 from J; bases not matched to a gene: 4. The CDR3 sequence is CASSPQGVYEQYF. The CDR3 nucleotides are TGTGCCAGCAGCCCTCAGGGGGTCTACGAGCAGTACTTC.

The sample holds many counts of this clonotype. The rearrangement uses TRBV7-9 and TRBJ2-7; tentative D call: TRBD1 (6 bases). Germline V gene data show CDR1 as SEHNR and CDR2 as FQNEAQ (reference sequence). The CDR3 is 14 residues long. The ends were cut back, 5 bases at V and 3 bases at J, with 14 bases in the middle. The DNA of the CDR3 is TGTGCCAGCAGCCTTGGGGGCAGGCACTACGAGCAGTACTTC. Protein: CASSLGGRHYEQYF. The full variable domain, in which reference TRBV7-9 and TRBJ2-7 provide the parts outside the CDR3, is DTGVSQNPRHKITKRGQNVTFRCDPISEHNRLYWYRQTLGQGPEFLTYFQNEAQLEKSRLLSDRFSAERPKGSFSTLEIQRTEQGDSAMYLCASSLGGRHYEQYFGPGTRLTVT.

This clonotype has at least ten counts. The chain links TRBV18 to TRBJ1-5; D is unclear. Germline CDR1 and CDR2: KGHSH and LQKENI. CDR3 length equals 16 residues. V lost 3 bases and J 0 bases, leaving 12 bases between the germline ends. The CDR3 DNA is TGTGCCAGCTCACCCTCCGGACGGTATAGCAATCAGCCCCAGCATTTT. Translation: CASSPSGRYSNQPQHF.

J is TRBJ2-7 and V is TRBV5-1; D not certain. Germline CDR1 reads SGHRS; CDR2 reads YFSETQ. Trimming took 4 bases from V and 2 from J, leaving 16 bases between them. CDR3 length: 15 amino acids. CDR3 DNA: TGCGCCAGCAGCCCAGCCCCCGGTAAAGCCTACGAGCAGTACGTC. It yields the protein CASSPAPGKAYEQYV.

The chain links TRBV20-1 to TRBJ2-5; 14 nucleotides line up with TRBD2. V lost 3 bases, J lost 5 bases, and 8 bases stayed unmatched. This CDR3 comprises 16 residues. The V gene's germline CDR1 is DFQATT and CDR2 SNEGSKA (reference sequence). The DNA for the CDR3 is TGCAGTGCTAGTGTGACTAGCGGGGGGGCGCCGGAGACCCAGTACTTC. This gives the protein CSASVTSGGAPETQYF.

This clonotype has only a few counts. The chain is built from TRBV12-3 or TRBV12-4 and TRBJ1-5; a possible D gene is TRBD1 (6 bases). This CDR3 has 15 residues. V lost 2 bases and J lost 2, with 10 bases in between. This CDR3 reads CASSLSGAGNQPQHF. The CDR3 coding sequence is TGTGCCAGCAGTTTATCAGGGGCCGGCAATCAGCCCCAGCATTTT.